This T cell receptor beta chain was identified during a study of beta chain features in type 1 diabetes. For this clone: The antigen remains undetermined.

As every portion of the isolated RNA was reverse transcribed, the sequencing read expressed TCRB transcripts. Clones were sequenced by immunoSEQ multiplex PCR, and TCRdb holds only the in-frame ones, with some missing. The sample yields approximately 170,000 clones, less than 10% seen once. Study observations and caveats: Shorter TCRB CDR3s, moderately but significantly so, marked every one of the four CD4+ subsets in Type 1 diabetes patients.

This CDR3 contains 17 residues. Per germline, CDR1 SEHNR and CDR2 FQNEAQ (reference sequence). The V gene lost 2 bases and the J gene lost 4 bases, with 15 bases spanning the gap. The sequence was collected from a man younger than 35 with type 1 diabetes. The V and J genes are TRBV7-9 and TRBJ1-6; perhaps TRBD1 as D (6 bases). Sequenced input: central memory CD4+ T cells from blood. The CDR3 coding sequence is TGTGCCAGCAGCTTAATGGGCGGGGGCGCGTATAATTCACCCCTCCACTTT. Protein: CASSLMGGGAYNSPLHF.